This TCR beta chain emerged from a study of control samples from healthy donors and cancer patients. Germline lookup yields CDR1 MGHRA and CDR2 YSYEKL. The V gene lost 1 base and the J gene lost 1 base, with 7 bases spanning the gap. This CDR3 contains 14 residues. The assay was immunoSEQ multiplex PCR, and TCRdb's table has in-frame clones only and misses some. The sample holds under 200,000 clones; about 94% are singletons and the top ten take around 8.5%. This TCR was sampled from a middle-aged woman in good health. Input material: blood. V usage is TRBV4-1 and J usage is TRBJ1-1; D call uncertain. The CDR3 nucleotides read TGCGCCAGCAGCCAAGTACAGCCGAACACTGAAGCTTTCTTT. Translating it yields CASSQVQPNTEAFF.